This is a list of T cell receptor beta chains from one sample in a study of CD8 T cells in ankylosing spondylitis. From the 5' RACE reads, TCRdb called clonotypes with MiXCR, one entry per CDR3 protein. The sample includes 150,000 or so distinct CDR3 sequences, around a third of them seen just once. The source material was synovial fluid, either unsorted or a sorted T cell fraction (not recorded which). These receptors originate from a male donor with ankylosing spondylitis. CDR3s include the opening cysteine and the closing phenylalanine or tryptophan. The D gene is left open where the match is weak. Clone size is shown for a subset of rows, as once, few, many or a class of expanded clone.

TGTGCCAGCAGCCCCCCGGGACAGTACAATGAGCAGTTCTTC CASSPPGQYNEQFF TRBD1 TRBJ2-1 14 TRBV13 medium-sized
TGTGCCAGCAGCTTAATGTACAATGAGCAGTTCTTC CASSLMYNEQFF . TRBJ2-1 12 TRBV7-6 .
TGCAGTGCAAGGGGGACTAGCGGGAGTTGGAATGAGCAGTTCTTC CSARGTSGSWNEQFF TRBD2 TRBJ2-1 15 TRBV20-1 few
TGTGCCAGCAGCCCAGCTTATAGCAATCAGCCCCAGCATTTT CASSPAYSNQPQHF . TRBJ1-5 14 TRBV28 .
TGTGCCAGCAGCGTAGCGGGTGGCCTCCAAGAGACCCAGTACTTC CASSVAGGLQETQYF . TRBJ2-5 15 TRBV9 many
TGTGCCAGCAGTACGGGACAGGGGGCTAGAGAGACCCAGTACTTC CASSTGQGARETQYF TRBD1 TRBJ2-5 15 TRBV27 many
TGTGCCAGCAGCTTGGACTTTAAAACCGGGGAGCTGTTTTTT CASSLDFKTGELFF . TRBJ2-2 14 TRBV5-4 few
TGCAGTGCTAGAGAGGCGTCGGGTTCAGCGGGGAGGGTTTTGCAGTACTTC CSAREASGSAGRVLQYF TRBD2 TRBJ2-7 17 TRBV20-1 few
TGCGCCAGCAGCTCAGGCGGGACCACAAATAATTCACCCCTCCACTTT CASSSGGTTNNSPLHF . TRBJ1-6 16 TRBV5-1 once
TGTGCCAGCAGCTTACGGACAGGGGCGTTTCGAGATCTAGCCAAAAACATTCAGTACTTC CASSLRTGAFRDLAKNIQYF TRBD1 TRBJ2-4 20 TRBV11-1 .
TGCGCCAGCAGCTTGGTCCCTCCACTAGGGAGCTCCTACAATGAGCAGTTCTTC CASSLVPPLGSSYNEQFF . TRBJ2-1 18 TRBV5-1 few
TGTGCCAGCAGTTACTCTAGTCAGCAGTACTTC CASSYSSQQYF . TRBJ2-7 11 TRBV6-5 .
TGTGCCAGCAGCTCTCGACAGGGGAATCAGCCCCAGCATTTT CASSSRQGNQPQHF TRBD1 TRBJ1-5 14 TRBV7-2 few
TGTGCCAGCAGCTTAATGGAGATGAATGAGCAGTTCTTC CASSLMEMNEQFF . TRBJ2-1 13 TRBV7-2 many
TGCAGTGCTAGTTTTAGCGGCCTCTATATCAACAATGAGCAGTTCTTC CSASFSGLYINNEQFF . TRBJ2-1 16 TRBV20-1 .
TGTGCCAGCAGCTCGCCAGGCAGGGGGGATACGCAGTATTTT CASSSPGRGDTQYF TRBD1 TRBJ2-3 14 TRBV28 .
TGTGCCAGCAGCTTAGCGGCGAGGGAGACCCAGTACTTC CASSLAARETQYF . TRBJ2-5 13 TRBV7-2 few
TGTGCCAGCAGCCCGTCGGGTGGGGGGTTTCTCTACGAGCAGTACTTC CASSPSGGGFLYEQYF . TRBJ2-7 16 TRBV7-9 .
TGTGCCATCAACGGGGCGTTCTACAATGAGCAGTTCTTC CAINGAFYNEQFF . TRBJ2-1 13 TRBV10-3 .
TGCAGTGCTAGGGACCCGGTATCCTACGAGCAGTACTTC CSARDPVSYEQYF . TRBJ2-7 13 TRBV20-1 many
TGTGCCAGCTCACCACCGGCGCAGGGAGTATCAGATACGCAGTATTTT CASSPPAQGVSDTQYF . TRBJ2-3 16 TRBV18 few
TGTGCCAGCAGCGTAACTAGCGGGAGCTCCTACGAGCAGTACTTC CASSVTSGSSYEQYF TRBD2 TRBJ2-7 15 TRBV7-2 .
TGTGCCAGCATCAAACAGGGGGCCCAGGGGGAAAAACTGTTTTTT CASIKQGAQGEKLFF TRBD1 TRBJ1-4 15 TRBV2 few
TGTGCCAGCAGCGTCCCGAGCGGGAGGAAGGCCGGGGAGCTGTTTTTT CASSVPSGRKAGELFF TRBD2 TRBJ2-2 16 TRBV7-2 .
TGTGCCAGCAGCACCCCTGTAGGGTTCTATGGCTACACCTTC CASSTPVGFYGYTF . TRBJ1-2 14 TRBV28 .
TGTGCCAGCAGTGAAGCGCTGTGGGGCAGAGGGGACAATGAGCAGTTCTTC CASSEALWGRGDNEQFF . TRBJ2-1 17 TRBV2 few
TGTGCCAGCAGTTACTCGAATACCCACCAGAACAATGAGCAGTTCTTC CASSYSNTHQNNEQFF . TRBJ2-1 16 TRBV6-5 few
TGTGCCAGCAGTTCTTCCGGCGGCGGGGGACCCTACGAGCAGTACTTC CASSSSGGGGPYEQYF TRBD2 TRBJ2-7 16 TRBV6-2/TRBV6-3 .
TGCGCCAGCAGCTTGGGGACCCTCGGTCAGCCCCAGCATTTT CASSLGTLGQPQHF . TRBJ1-5 14 TRBV5-1 .
TGCAGTGCTACGGGACTAGCCTTGGGCAATGAGCAGTTCTTC CSATGLALGNEQFF TRBD2 TRBJ2-1 14 TRBV20-1 .
TGTGCCAGCAGCTTCACGCCAGCGGGCCAGTCCTACGAGCAGTACTTC CASSFTPAGQSYEQYF . TRBJ2-7 16 TRBV7-8 .
TGCAGTGCCCAAGGACCCGGCGAGCAGTACTTC CSAQGPGEQYF . TRBJ2-7 11 TRBV20-1 many
TGCAGTGCTAGTAGGCAGGCGTTTAACTATGGCTACACCTTC CSASRQAFNYGYTF . TRBJ1-2 14 TRBV20-1 .
TGTGCCACCAGCGGTGGCTACTACAACAATGAGCAGTTCTTC CATSGGYYNNEQFF . TRBJ2-1 14 TRBV15 .
TGTGCCAGCAACAGGGACACAAAAAGGGGTACTGAAGCTTTCTTT CASNRDTKRGTEAFF . TRBJ1-1 15 TRBV5-8 few
TGTGCCACCAGCCGCCCAGGTCAGGGCGTCAATGAGCAGTTCTTC CATSRPGQGVNEQFF . TRBJ2-1 15 TRBV24-1 few
TGTGCCAGCAGCAGAACAGGGTCTGGGGCCAACGTCCTGACTTTC CASSRTGSGANVLTF . TRBJ2-6 15 TRBV5-8 .
TGTGCCAGCAGTCTGGGGCAGGTTGAGACCCAGTACTTC CASSLGQVETQYF . TRBJ2-5 13 TRBV12-3/TRBV12-4 .
TGCGCCAGCAGCTTGGGTGTTCACCTTTCCGTCATGAACACTGAAGCTTTCTTT CASSLGVHLSVMNTEAFF . TRBJ1-1 18 TRBV5-1 few
TGTGCCAGCAGCTTACAACAAGAGACCCAGTACTTC CASSLQQETQYF . TRBJ2-5 12 TRBV7-2 .
TGTGCCAGCAGCCCACTGGGTACCGGGGAGCTGTTTTTT CASSPLGTGELFF . TRBJ2-2 13 TRBV5-5 .
TGCGCCAGCAGCCAAGGGGGTTACTCCTACAATGAGCAGTTCTTC CASSQGGYSYNEQFF . TRBJ2-1 15 TRBV4-3 few
TGTGCCAGCAGCACCGGCCGGAGGAGCAATGAGCAGTTCTTC CASSTGRRSNEQFF . TRBJ2-1 14 TRBV11-2 few
TGCAGTGCTAGAGATCTGGGGCAGGGGCGACAGCCCCAGCATTTT CSARDLGQGRQPQHF . TRBJ1-5 15 TRBV20-1 few
TGCAGCGTTGATGTTAGCGGCTCCTACGAGCAGTACTTC CSVDVSGSYEQYF . TRBJ2-7 13 TRBV29-1 few
TGTGCCACGACAGTCACGAACACTGAAGCTTTCTTT CATTVTNTEAFF . TRBJ1-1 12 TRBV12-3/TRBV12-4 .
TGTGCCAGCAGCCCTGGGACTAGCGGGAGCACAGATACGCAGTATTTT CASSPGTSGSTDTQYF TRBD2 TRBJ2-3 16 TRBV4-2 few
TGTGCCAGCAGCCAAGATGAGGATTCACCCCTCCACTTT CASSQDEDSPLHF . TRBJ1-6 13 TRBV3-1 .
TGCAGTGCGAGACAGGGGACTACCTATAATTCACCCCTCCACTTT CSARQGTTYNSPLHF TRBD1 TRBJ1-6 15 TRBV20-1 few
TGCAGTGCCGAACAGGAGCGCTTAAGATTAAACTATGGCTACACCTTC CSAEQERLRLNYGYTF . TRBJ1-2 16 TRBV20-1 .
TGCGCCAGTAGCGACAGGGGCGGGGGGGCCCTCTACGAGCAGTACTTC CASSDRGGGALYEQYF . TRBJ2-7 16 TRBV5-1 many
TGTGCCAGCAGTCCACGCGGGATAACGGGGGAGCTGTTTTTT CASSPRGITGELFF . TRBJ2-2 14 TRBV27 .
TGTGCCAGCAGTATGGAGACAGGGCGCGAGCAGTACTTC CASSMETGREQYF TRBD1 TRBJ2-7 13 TRBV7-2 few
TGTGCCATCAGTTACGCAGATACGCAGTATTTT CAISYADTQYF . TRBJ2-3 11 TRBV10-3 .
TGCAGTGCTGGGGACAGCAATTCACCCCTCCACTTT CSAGDSNSPLHF TRBD1 TRBJ1-6 12 TRBV20-1 .
TGTGCCAGCAGTTACTCGACGGGTCAGCCCCAGCATTTT CASSYSTGQPQHF . TRBJ1-5 13 TRBV6-5 many
TGTGCCAGCAGCCTTAACGCGGGTGCTCAGCCCCAGCATTTT CASSLNAGAQPQHF . TRBJ1-5 14 TRBV27 many
TGTGCCAGCAGCCCAGGGGGGTTAAGGACAGGCGGATATGGCTACACCTTC CASSPGGLRTGGYGYTF TRBD1 TRBJ1-2 17 TRBV7-2 few
TGTGCCAGCAGTCAGCGACCCGGAAATCAGCCCCAGCATTTT CASSQRPGNQPQHF . TRBJ1-5 14 TRBV7-2 .
TGTGCCAGCAACTCTGGGGGGTGGTCCTACGAGCAGTACTTC CASNSGGWSYEQYF . TRBJ2-7 14 TRBV2 once